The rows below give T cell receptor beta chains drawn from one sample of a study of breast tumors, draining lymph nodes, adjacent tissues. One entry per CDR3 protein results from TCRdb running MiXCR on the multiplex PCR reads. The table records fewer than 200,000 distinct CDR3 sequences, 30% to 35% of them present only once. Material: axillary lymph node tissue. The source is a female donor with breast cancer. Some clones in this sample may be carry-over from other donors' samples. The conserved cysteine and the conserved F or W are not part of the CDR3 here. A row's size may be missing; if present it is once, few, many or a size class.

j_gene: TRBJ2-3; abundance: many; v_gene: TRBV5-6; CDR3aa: ASSLTTGLEPDTQY
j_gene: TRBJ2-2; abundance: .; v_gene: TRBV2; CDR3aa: ASSIGPAANTRGAV
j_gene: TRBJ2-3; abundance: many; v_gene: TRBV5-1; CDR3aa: ASSLGGGSSTDTQY
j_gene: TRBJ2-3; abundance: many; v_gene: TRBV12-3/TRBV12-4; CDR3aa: ASRATSGGDTQY
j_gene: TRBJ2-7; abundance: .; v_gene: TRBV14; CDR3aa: ASSRDLDSYEQY
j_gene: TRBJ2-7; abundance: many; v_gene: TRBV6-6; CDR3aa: ASSPRGGGSRLDYEQY
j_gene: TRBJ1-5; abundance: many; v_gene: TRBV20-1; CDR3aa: SAKGQINQPQH
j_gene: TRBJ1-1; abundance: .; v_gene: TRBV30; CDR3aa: AWSVQGHTEAF
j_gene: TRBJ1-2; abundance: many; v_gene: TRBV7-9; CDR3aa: ASSLTVPGGGYT
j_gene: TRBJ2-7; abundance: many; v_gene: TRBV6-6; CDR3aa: ASSHSGAYTYEQY
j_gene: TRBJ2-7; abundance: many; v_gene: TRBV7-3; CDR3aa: ASSPHGGGKGEQY
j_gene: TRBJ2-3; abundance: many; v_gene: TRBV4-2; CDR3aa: ASSQGRRESDTQY
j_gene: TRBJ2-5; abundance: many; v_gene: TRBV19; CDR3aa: ASSRSVRWGETQY
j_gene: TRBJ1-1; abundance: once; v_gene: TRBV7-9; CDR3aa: ASSLEVLSTEAF
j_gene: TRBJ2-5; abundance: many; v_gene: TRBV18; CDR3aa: ASSPPAGLETQY
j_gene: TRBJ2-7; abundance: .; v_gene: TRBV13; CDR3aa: ASSLRAPGHGTSVSYEQY
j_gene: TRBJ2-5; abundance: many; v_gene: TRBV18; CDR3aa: ASSSGTGGETQY
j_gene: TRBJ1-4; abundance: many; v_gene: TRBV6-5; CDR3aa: ASRLTGGSSGKLF
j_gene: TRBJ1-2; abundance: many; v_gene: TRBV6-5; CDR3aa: ASRPWTGTDYGYT
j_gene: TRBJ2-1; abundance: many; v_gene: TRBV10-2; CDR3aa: ASRARGSYNEQF
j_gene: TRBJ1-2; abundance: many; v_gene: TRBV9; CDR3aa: ASSVGTGGSYGYT
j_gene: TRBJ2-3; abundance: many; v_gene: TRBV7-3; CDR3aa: ASSSLRRTAASRSGDTQY
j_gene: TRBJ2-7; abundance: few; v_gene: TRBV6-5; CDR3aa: ASSHSRGREQY
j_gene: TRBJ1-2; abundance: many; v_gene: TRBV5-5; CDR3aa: ASSLYGAGGYGYT
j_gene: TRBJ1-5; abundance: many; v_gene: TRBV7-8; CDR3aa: ASSLGVRDRVDQPQH
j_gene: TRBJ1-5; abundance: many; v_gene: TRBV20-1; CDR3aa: SAREDGQTSQPQH
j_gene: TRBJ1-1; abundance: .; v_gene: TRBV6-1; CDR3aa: ASTMTKAEAF
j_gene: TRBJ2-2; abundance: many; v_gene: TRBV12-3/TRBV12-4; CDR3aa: ASSHLAGQRYTGELF
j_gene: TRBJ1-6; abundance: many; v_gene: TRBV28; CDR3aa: ASSLITLGGSPLH
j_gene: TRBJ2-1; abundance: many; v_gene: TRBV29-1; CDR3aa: SVERETYNEQF
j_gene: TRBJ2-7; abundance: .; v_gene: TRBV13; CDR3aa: ASRGSSGSSYEQY
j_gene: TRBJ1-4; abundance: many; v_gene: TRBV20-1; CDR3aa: SARPHRGRTNEKLF
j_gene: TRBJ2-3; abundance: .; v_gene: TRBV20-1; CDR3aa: GARDRWDTQY
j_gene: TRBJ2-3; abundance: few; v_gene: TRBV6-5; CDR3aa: ASSYTSGSTDTQY
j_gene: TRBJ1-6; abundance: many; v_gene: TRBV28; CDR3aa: ASSSRPDSPLH
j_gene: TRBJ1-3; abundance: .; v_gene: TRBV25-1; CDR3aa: AGSVHPGNTIY
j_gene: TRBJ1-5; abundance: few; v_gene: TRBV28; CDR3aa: ASSLVVWQPQH
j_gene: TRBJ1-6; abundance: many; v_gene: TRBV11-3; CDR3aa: ASSLALARGLSPLH
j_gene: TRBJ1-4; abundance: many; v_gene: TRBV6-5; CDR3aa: ASSYDGNPNEKLF
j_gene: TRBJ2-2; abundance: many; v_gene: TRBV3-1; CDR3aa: ASSQDERAAVVGELF
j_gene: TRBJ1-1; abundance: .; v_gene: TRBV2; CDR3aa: ASSLVGMNTEAF